The clone carrying this TCR beta chain appeared many times. Its specificity is unknown. The conserved phenylalanine or tryptophan is not found at the CDR3 terminus, so this likely reflects a read error. The data were obtained in a study of prognosis after radiotherapy for stage I lung cancer. Study at large: Approximately 15 patients presented with newly diagnosed primary stage I lung tumors, and a few carried oligometastatic NSCLC following surgical resection of the primary tumor. A median of around 7 months after radiotherapy, distant metastases were seen in a few patients, while no significant progression was shown by 15. Whole-study results and caveats: When patients developed distant metastases, their Shannon entropy after stereotactic body radiation therapy was lower.

All patients were node-negative on CT and PET/CT, without prior chemotherapy, radiotherapy or other malignancies. The CDR3 totals 15 residues. The germline V and J ends were trimmed by 3 bases and 0 bases, with 12 bases remaining between them. Germline V gene sequence: CDR1 SGHAT, CDR2 FQDESV (reference sequence). From genomic DNA, two-round multiplex PCR was used to amplify TCR beta CDR3. Round-one PCR had primers specific to each TRBV and TRBJ gene. Each CDR3 protein gets one entry after TCRdb re-called the multiplex PCR reads with MiXCR. Here the sample spans about 35,000 distinct CDR3 sequences, under 40% being singletons.

This sample comprised PBMCs, obtained before or after stereotactic body radiation therapy (not recorded which). The chain uses TRBV11-1 and TRBJ2-7, with D perhaps TRBD1 (6 bases). The clonotype was recovered from a donor aged 50 or older with non-small cell lung cancer. CDR3 sequence: CASSLQGQASYEQYL. The CDR3 bases are TGTGCCAGCAGCTTGCAGGGGCAAGCCTCCTACGAGCAGTACCTC.